These 28 T cell receptor beta chains came from one sample sequenced in a study of blood T cell repertoires in COVID-19 (dated by TCRdb to 2018 to 2021). The library was prepared using the immunoSEQ multiplex PCR assay. In TCRdb, the immuneACCESS table is reduced to in-frame sequences with V and J assigned. These tables do not hold every clone; where another copy was compared, an unresolved V gene accounts for under half, and the others remain unexplained. This sample lists more than 85,000 clones; approximately 93% were detected once. The ten largest clones add up to 0.85% to 1% of the sample. Input material: peripheral blood. The receptor set was obtained from a man aged 55 to 69 with acute or convalescent COVID-19.

The rearrangement joins TRBV5-1 to TRBJ2-4; possible D gene TRBD1, 6 bases. V was shortened by 0 bases and J by 11 bases, with 18 bases between the two germline ends. Germline V CDR1 and CDR2: SGHRS, YFSETQ. This CDR3 is 15 amino acids long. The CDR3 is CASSLADRDISVQYF. The CDR3 DNA is TGCGCCAGCAGCTTGGCTGACCGGGACATTAGCGTTCAGTACTTC.

This CDR3 reads CASSSVRTGQETQYF. CDR3 nucleotides: TGTGCCAGCAGTTCGGTGAGGACAGGGCAAGAGACCCAGTACTTC. The chain uses TRBV11-2 and TRBJ2-5, with 8 positions matching TRBD1. This CDR3 spans 15 amino acids. V gave up 6 bases and J gave up 2 bases; unmatched junction bases: 8. Per germline, CDR1 SGHAT and CDR2 FQNNGV.

The rearrangement uses TRBV3-1 (or the pseudogene TRBV3-2) and TRBJ2-1, with 7 positions matching TRBD1. With 4 bases clipped from V and 4 bases from J, the junction kept 7 bases outside the gene matches. Germline values: CDR1 LGHDT, CDR2 YNNKEL (reference sequence). This CDR3 has 15 residues. The CDR3 here is CASSPSTGRYNEQFF. The CDR3 DNA reads as TGTGCCAGCAGCCCTTCGACAGGGCGATACAATGAGCAGTTCTTC.

The rearrangement links TRBV19 to TRBJ1-2; 7 nucleotides agree with TRBD1. V lost 7 bases to trimming and J lost 8 bases; unmatched junction nucleotides: 10. Germline CDR1 LNHDA, CDR2 SQIVND (reference sequence). The CDR3 sequence is 13 residues long. CDR3 region: CASTETGEVGYTF. The CDR3 region has the DNA TGTGCCAGTACCGAAACAGGGGAGGTGGGCTACACCTTC.

The genes are TRBV24-1 and TRBJ2-3; 8 bases align to TRBD1. The germline gives CDR1 KGHDR, CDR2 SFDVKD. The V gene end was trimmed by 7 bases and the J gene end by 7 bases; junction bases not matched to a gene: 6. This CDR3 is 13 amino acids long. CDR3 nucleotide sequence: TGTGCCACCAGCCAGACAGGGGCGAATACGCAGTATTTT. Protein product: CATSQTGANTQYF.

The table lists this clone with a few counts. CDR3 region: CASSAPGQGGTATLHF. CDR3 in DNA: TGTGCCAGCAGCGCGCCGGGACAGGGGGGGACTGCGACCCTCCACTTT. The chain recombines TRBV7-9 with TRBJ1-6; 11 bases agree with TRBD1. Germline loops: CDR1 SEHNR, CDR2 FQNEAQ (reference sequence). The CDR3 is 16 amino acids. Trimming removed 5 bases from V and 14 bases from J; junction bases left unmatched: 14.

This clone was found once. This rearrangement joins TRBV6-1 to TRBJ2-7; TRBD2 agrees at 7 bases. V shed 2 bases, J shed 3 bases, and the junction held 7 bases outside the gene matches. This CDR3 has 15 amino acids. CDR1 is MNHNS, CDR2 SASEGT, per germline. The CDR3 sequence: CASSEIWEGLYEQYF. The CDR3 DNA sequence: TGTGCCAGCAGTGAAATCTGGGAGGGTCTCTACGAGCAGTACTTC.

The J gene is TRBJ2-7, the V gene TRBV6-6, with 15 nucleotides matching TRBD2. This CDR3 is built from 18 residues. Germline loops: CDR1 MNHNY, CDR2 SVGAGI (reference sequence). The J segment lost 6 bases and the V segment lost 5 bases, leaving 14 bases of the junction unmatched. DNA of the CDR3: TGTGCCAGCAGTCAGGCCGGGACTAGCGGGAGGTCCAGCTTCGAGCAGTACTTC. As protein: CASSQAGTSGRSSFEQYF.

The CDR3 nucleotides read TGTGCCAGCAGTTTAACAGGGGGCTCCTACGAGCAGTACTTC. Its protein is CASSLTGGSYEQYF. This chain connects TRBV27 to TRBJ2-7, with 8 nucleotides matching TRBD1. The J segment lost 0 bases and the V segment lost 2 bases, leaving 0 bases of the junction unmatched. Germline CDR1 and CDR2: MNHEY and SMNVEV (reference sequence). The CDR3 runs 14 residues.

The genes are TRBV9 and TRBJ1-1, with D perhaps matching TRBD1 (5 bases). The germline gives CDR1 SGDLS, CDR2 YYNGEE. The CDR3 contains 15 residues. Trimming removed 1 base at V and 1 base at J, with 11 bases between. The CDR3 loop is CASSVNSRGNTEAFF. CDR3 coding DNA: TGTGCCAGCAGCGTAAATTCTAGGGGGAACACTGAAGCTTTCTTT.

CDR3 DNA sequence: TGTGCCAGTAGTATAGGACAGGGCAACGAGCAGTACGTC. Protein: CASSIGQGNEQYV. The chain has TRBV19 and TRBJ2-7, with 7 bases fitting TRBD1. The CDR3 extends over 13 amino acids. The trim removed 1 base at V and 5 bases at J, leaving 2 bases unmatched. The germline V gene has CDR1 LNHDA and CDR2 SQIVND (reference sequence).

The genes are TRBV28 and TRBJ1-1, with D perhaps TRBD1 (6 bases). With 2 bases removed from V and 0 bases from J, the gap between germline ends came to 10 bases. Germline V gene sequence: CDR1 MDHEN, CDR2 SYDVKM. This CDR3 contains 15 residues. The CDR3 DNA reads TGTGCCAGCAGTTTAGGGGGGGCGATGAACACTGAAGCTTTCTTT. Its translation: CASSLGGAMNTEAFF.

The chain is built from TRBV3-1 (or the pseudogene TRBV3-2) and TRBJ1-1, with a weak D call TRBD1 (5 bases). Between the trimmed V and J ends, which lost 4 bases and 5 bases, there was a span of 17 bases. Germline V lookup: CDR1 LGHDT, CDR2 YNNKEL (reference sequence). CDR3 length: 15 amino acids. The CDR3 nucleotides are TGTGCCAGCAGCCCTAACCCGGCGACAGCTACTGAAGCTTTCTTT. Translated, it gives CASSPNPATATEAFF.

In its sample, this clone was seen once. The chain couples TRBV28 to TRBJ1-2, with D tentatively TRBD1 (5 bases). The CDR3 has 12 amino acids. Germline CDR1 MDHEN, CDR2 SYDVKM. Trimming pared 6 bases from V and 3 bases from J, leaving 8 bases between. The CDR3 DNA reads as TGTGCCAGCAGCTCGACAGACTATGGCTACACCTTC. Protein sequence: CASSSTDYGYTF.

This chain connects TRBV2 to TRBJ2-5, with TRBD2 matching over 9 bases. The CDR3 runs 15 residues. Germline V gene lookup returns CDR1 SNHLY and CDR2 FYNNEI. V gave up 3 bases and J gave up 4 bases; unmatched junction bases: 6. The CDR3 loop reads CASSEIAGVVETQYF. In nucleotides, the CDR3 is TGTGCCAGCAGTGAGATAGCGGGAGTAGTAGAGACCCAGTACTTC.

V usage is TRBV5-5 and J usage is TRBJ2-1, with TRBD2 identical over 12 bases. CDR3 length: 16 residues. The V gene end was trimmed by 4 bases and the J gene end by 6 bases; junction bases not matched to a gene: 8. From germline, CDR1 is SGHKS and CDR2 YYEKEE (reference sequence). DNA for the CDR3: TGTGCCAGCAGCGGGGGGACTAGCGGGCTTTCCAATGAGCAGTTCTTC. Translation gives CASSGGTSGLSNEQFF.

The chain recombines TRBV7-8 with TRBJ2-7; tentatively, D is TRBD2 (6 bases). The CDR3 runs to 16 residues. Germline CDR1 is SGHVS and CDR2 is FQNEAQ. V was cut by 5 bases and J by 2 bases, with 19 bases left in between. CDR3 sequence: CASSPGGLSSTYEQYF. CDR3 in DNA: TGTGCCAGCAGCCCCGGGGGTCTCTCTAGCACCTACGAGCAGTACTTC.

The rearrangement uses TRBV28 and TRBJ1-3; 7 nucleotides align to TRBD1. V lost 3 bases and J lost 0; bases outside the gene matches: 5. The CDR3 has 16 residues. Germline CDR1 reads MDHEN; CDR2 reads SYDVKM. The CDR3 spells CASSFFGTVSGNTIYF. The CDR3 coding sequence is TGTGCCAGCAGTTTTTTCGGGACAGTCTCTGGAAACACCATATATTTT.

This chain links TRBV19 with TRBJ2-2, with a tentative D call TRBD1 (5 bases). Germline values: CDR1 LNHDA, CDR2 SQIVND (reference sequence). The ends were cut back, 7 bases at V and 1 base at J, with 7 bases in the middle. The CDR3 length is 13 residues. The CDR3, as DNA: TGTGCCAGTAAAACAGGGAACACCGGGGAGCTGTTTTTT. Protein product: CASKTGNTGELFF.

The chain employs TRBV6-2 or TRBV6-3 and TRBJ1-1; a possible D gene is TRBD1 (5 bases). Per the germline V gene, CDR1 is MNHEY and CDR2 is SVGEGT. The CDR3 has 13 residues. Trimming left V 6 bases short and J 9 bases short, with 17 bases between. CDR3 sequence reads: CASSLATRAQAFF. For the CDR3, the DNA is TGTGCCAGCAGCCTCGCGACCAGGGCACAAGCTTTCTTT.

The chain links TRBV7-6 to TRBJ1-5, with D possibly being TRBD1 (5 bases). The germline V gene has CDR1 SGHVS and CDR2 FNYEAQ. The length of the CDR3 is 13 residues. Trimming stripped 1 base from V and 7 bases from J, with 8 bases between. The CDR3 here is CASSLGDSQPQHF. CDR3 DNA: TGTGCCAGCAGCTTAGGAGACAGCCAGCCCCAGCATTTT.

There are many counts of this clone. The chain recombines TRBV19 with TRBJ2-1; D might be TRBD2 (6 bases). The CDR3 extends over 9 amino acids. CDR1 LNHDA and CDR2 SQIVND come from the germline V gene (reference sequence). V dropped 11 bases and J dropped 9 bases, with 8 bases sitting between them. CDR3: CAAGSEQFF. In nucleotides, the CDR3 is TGTGCCGCGGGAAGTGAGCAGTTCTTC.

The chain uses TRBV4-1 and TRBJ1-5; 9 nucleotides match TRBD1. CDR1 MGHRA and CDR2 YSYEKL come from the germline V gene. Trimming at V came to 2 bases and at J to 7 bases, leaving 12 bases not matched to a gene. The CDR3 is made up of 17 amino acids. CDR3 loop: CASSQQTTGGGWQPQHF. CDR3 DNA: TGCGCCAGCAGCCAACAAACTACAGGGGGCGGATGGCAGCCCCAGCATTTT.

This chain links TRBV9 with TRBJ2-5; possibly TRBD1 for D (6 bases). Trimming pared 0 bases from V and 0 bases from J, leaving 6 bases between. CDR1 is SGDLS, CDR2 YYNGEE, per germline. The CDR3 is 14 residues long. CDR3 sequence: CASSVDRDQETQYF. CDR3 in DNA: TGTGCCAGCAGCGTAGACAGGGACCAAGAGACCCAGTACTTC.

This clone was counted a few times. DNA of the CDR3: TGTGCCAGCTCACCACAAGGGGGGGCAAGTAGAAATCAGCCCCAGCATTTT. Amino acid sequence: CASSPQGGASRNQPQHF. The rearrangement links TRBV18 to TRBJ1-5; possibly TRBD1 for D (6 bases). The V and J ends lost 1 base and 4 bases respectively, with 17 bases between them. Germline CDR1 reads KGHSH; CDR2 reads LQKENI. CDR3 size: 17 residues.

This clone was observed once. The chain is built from TRBV6-5 and TRBJ2-7; TRBD1 matches 10 bases. The J segment lost 5 bases and the V segment lost 6 bases, leaving 7 bases of the junction unmatched. Germline V gives CDR1 MNHEY, CDR2 SVGAGI. CDR3 size: 14 residues. The CDR3 protein is CASRLTGGADEQYF. Written as DNA, the CDR3 is TGTGCCAGCAGACTGACAGGGGGCGCGGACGAGCAGTACTTC.

The rearrangement links TRBV29-1 to TRBJ2-1; 12 nucleotides agree with TRBD2. The CDR3 contains 14 residues. Germline CDR1 is SQVTM and CDR2 is ANQGSEA. The V and J ends lost 8 bases and 6 bases, in that order; junction bases with no gene match: 8. This CDR3 is CSSETSGSFNEQFF. CDR3 sequence (DNA): TGCAGCTCAGAGACTAGCGGGAGTTTCAATGAGCAGTTCTTC.

This rearrangement joins TRBV27 to TRBJ2-7, with D unresolved. V was trimmed by 3 bases and J by 4 bases, leaving 10 bases between them. The CDR3 has 13 residues. In germline, CDR1 is MNHEY, CDR2 SMNVEV (reference sequence). CDR3 protein: CASSLRQNYEQYF. The DNA for the CDR3 is TGTGCCAGCAGTTTGAGACAAAATTACGAGCAGTACTTC.